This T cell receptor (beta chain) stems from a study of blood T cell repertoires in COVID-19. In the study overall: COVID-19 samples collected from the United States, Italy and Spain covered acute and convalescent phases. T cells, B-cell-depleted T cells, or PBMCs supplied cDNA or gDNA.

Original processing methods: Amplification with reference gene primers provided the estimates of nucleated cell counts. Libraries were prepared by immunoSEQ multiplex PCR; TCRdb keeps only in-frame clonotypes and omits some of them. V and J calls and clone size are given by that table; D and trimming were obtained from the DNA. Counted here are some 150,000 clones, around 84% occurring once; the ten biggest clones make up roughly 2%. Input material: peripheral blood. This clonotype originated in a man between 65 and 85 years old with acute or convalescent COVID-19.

CDR3 amino acids: CASSPRGAGNTDTQYF. DNA for the CDR3: TGTGCCAGCAGCCCCCGTGGGGCGGGGAACACAGATACGCAGTATTTT. The rearrangement uses TRBV7-2 and TRBJ2-3; tentative D call: TRBD2 (6 bases). V lost 5 bases to trimming and J lost 2 bases, with 17 bases between them. Germline lookup yields CDR1 SGHTA and CDR2 FQGNSA. This CDR3 has 16 amino acids.